This T cell receptor beta chain was sequenced during a study of T cell responses to AZD1222 COVID-19 vaccine. Findings and caveats of the study: Among those given AZD1222, only 6 or 7 were seropositive at baseline. Females made up more of the donors, who were largely white British, and clonal diversity may have come out too low. A reported finding is that nearly half of spike-specific TCRs target unmutated variant regions.

As concerns this clone: Antigen specificity is unknown.

TCRdb's copy holds only in-frame clones and misses some; the assay was immunoSEQ multiplex PCR. This table has some 97,000 clones, 80% to 90% appearing once. This receptor was taken from an adult in good health. The sample was peripheral blood, taken on day 0 of AZD1222 vaccination.

CDR3: CASSIRVGELFF. Written as DNA, the CDR3 is TGTGCCAGCAGCATAAGGGTCGGGGAGCTGTTTTTT. The V call is TRBV7-2, the J call TRBJ2-2; D unresolved. Germline V CDR1 and CDR2: SGHTA, FQGNSA. V dropped 5 bases and J dropped 7 bases, with 8 bases sitting between them. CDR3 length: 12 amino acids.